One T cell receptor beta chain is described in this entry. As yet, its antigen is unknown. The sample comes from a study of T-cell memory formation after mild COVID-19. In the study overall: Clustering of TCRs was largely donor specific. Study-level findings and limits: Clones shrinking from day 15 to 85 showed even CD4/CD8 mixes; later expanders tilted CD4+.

V was clipped by 6 bases and J by 4 bases, with 19 bases between them. Germline CDR1 SGHNT, CDR2 YYREEE (reference sequence). CDR3 length equals 15 residues. TCRdb passed the 5' RACE reads through MiXCR, listing each CDR3 protein once. The repertoire holds 150,000 to 200,000 distinct CDR3 sequences, 10% to 15% seen once, with 2.5% to 4% in the top ten. The specimen sequenced was PBMCs or a T cell subset sorted from them (not recorded which). This rearrangement joins TRBV5-4 to TRBJ1-2; D gene ambiguous. The clonotype comes from a man younger than 35 who had mild COVID-19 (a few samples of this study predate the infection). Cell type and time point are not known. The chain's CDR3 is CASTDAYRFGYGYTF. As DNA, the CDR3 is TGTGCCAGCACCGATGCTTATCGGTTCGGCTATGGCTACACCTTC. Based on the CDR3 plus reference TRBV5-4 and TRBJ1-2, the full variable domain is ETGVTQSPTHLIKTRGQQVTLRCSSQSGHNTVSWYQQALGQGPQFIFQYYREEENGRGNFPPRFSGLQFPNYSSELNVNALELDDSALYLCASTDAYRFGYGYTFGSGTRLTVV.